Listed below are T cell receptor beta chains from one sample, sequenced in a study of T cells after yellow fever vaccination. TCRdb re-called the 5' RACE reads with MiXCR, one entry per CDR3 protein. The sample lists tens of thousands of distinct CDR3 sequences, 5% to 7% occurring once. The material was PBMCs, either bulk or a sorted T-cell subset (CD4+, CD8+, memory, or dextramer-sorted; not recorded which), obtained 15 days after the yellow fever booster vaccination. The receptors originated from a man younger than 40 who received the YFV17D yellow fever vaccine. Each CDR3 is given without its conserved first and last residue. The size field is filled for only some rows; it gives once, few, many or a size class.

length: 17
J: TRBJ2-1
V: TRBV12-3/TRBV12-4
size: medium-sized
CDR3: ASSLELAGLGDLYNEQF

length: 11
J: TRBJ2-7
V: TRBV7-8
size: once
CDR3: ASSPGVPYEQY

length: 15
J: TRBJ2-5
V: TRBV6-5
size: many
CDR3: ASSRPMGSGDQETQY

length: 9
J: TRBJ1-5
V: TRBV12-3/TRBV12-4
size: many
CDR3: ASSRGGPQH

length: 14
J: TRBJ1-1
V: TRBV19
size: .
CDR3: ASSIDESGAAVYAF

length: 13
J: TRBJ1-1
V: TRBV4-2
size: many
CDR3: ASSPTEGANTEAF

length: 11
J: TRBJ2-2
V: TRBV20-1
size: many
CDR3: SAREASSGELF

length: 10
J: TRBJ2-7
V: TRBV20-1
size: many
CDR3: SAHMSLHEQY

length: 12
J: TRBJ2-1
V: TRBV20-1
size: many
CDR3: SAPKSGSGYEQF

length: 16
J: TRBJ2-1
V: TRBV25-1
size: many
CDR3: ASSTPPSGGIKYNEQF

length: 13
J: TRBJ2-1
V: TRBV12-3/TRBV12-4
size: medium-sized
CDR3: ASSFGTRTYNEQF

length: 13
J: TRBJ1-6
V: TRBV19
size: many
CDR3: ASRLDSSAGSPLH

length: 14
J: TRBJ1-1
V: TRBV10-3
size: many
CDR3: AISESLTALNTEAF

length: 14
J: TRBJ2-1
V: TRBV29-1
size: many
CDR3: SVLTQREGSYNEQF

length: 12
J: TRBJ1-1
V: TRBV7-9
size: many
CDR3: ASSLARGAGIAF

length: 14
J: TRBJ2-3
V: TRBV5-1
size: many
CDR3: ASSLTGTGYTDTQY

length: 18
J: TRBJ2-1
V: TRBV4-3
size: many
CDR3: ASSQEVTGTSGTFDNEQF

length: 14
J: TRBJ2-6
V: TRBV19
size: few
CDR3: ASLDGGNSGANVLT

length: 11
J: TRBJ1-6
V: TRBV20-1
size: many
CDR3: SAAGQGDSPLH

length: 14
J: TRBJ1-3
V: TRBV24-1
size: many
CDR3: ATSEGGQGTGNTIY

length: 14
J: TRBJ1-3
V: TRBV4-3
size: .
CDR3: ASSQAPTGIGNTIY

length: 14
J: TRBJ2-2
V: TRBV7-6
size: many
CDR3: ASSPLAGHSTGELF

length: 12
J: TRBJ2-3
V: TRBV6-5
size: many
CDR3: ASSYVTRGDTQY

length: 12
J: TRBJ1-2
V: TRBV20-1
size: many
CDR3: SARSDRANYGYT

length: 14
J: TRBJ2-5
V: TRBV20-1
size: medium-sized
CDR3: SARPTSGRSQETQY

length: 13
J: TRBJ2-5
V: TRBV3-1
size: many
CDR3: ASSKGLQGGETQY

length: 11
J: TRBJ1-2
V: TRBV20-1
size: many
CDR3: SARRTGTWGYT

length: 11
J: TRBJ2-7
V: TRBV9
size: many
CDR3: ASSVDPEVEQY

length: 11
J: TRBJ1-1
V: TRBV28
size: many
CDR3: ASSFSLQVEAF

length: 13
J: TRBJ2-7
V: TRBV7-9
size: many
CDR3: ASSGGTSSAYEQY

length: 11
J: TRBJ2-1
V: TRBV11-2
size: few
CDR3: ASSPIRRFEQF

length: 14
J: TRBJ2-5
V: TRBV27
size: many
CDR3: ASSLTRTGGQETQY